This T cell receptor (beta chain) was profiled in a study of blood T cell repertoires in COVID-19. Clones were sequenced by immunoSEQ multiplex PCR, and TCRdb holds only the in-frame ones, with some missing. The data show about 45,000 clones, just under 70% seen once. This TCR was recovered from a man aged 80 or over with acute or convalescent COVID-19. The sample consisted of peripheral blood.

In DNA, the CDR3 is TGCAGTGCTAGTATTGGGCTAAGCGGCGCAGATACGCAGTATTTT. This translates into CSASIGLSGADTQYF. The rearrangement links TRBV20-1 to TRBJ2-3, with D perhaps matching TRBD2 (5 bases). With 3 bases removed from V and 4 bases from J, the gap between germline ends came to 17 bases. Looked up from germline, CDR1 is DFQATT and CDR2 is SNEGSKA (reference sequence). This CDR3 is 15 amino acids long.